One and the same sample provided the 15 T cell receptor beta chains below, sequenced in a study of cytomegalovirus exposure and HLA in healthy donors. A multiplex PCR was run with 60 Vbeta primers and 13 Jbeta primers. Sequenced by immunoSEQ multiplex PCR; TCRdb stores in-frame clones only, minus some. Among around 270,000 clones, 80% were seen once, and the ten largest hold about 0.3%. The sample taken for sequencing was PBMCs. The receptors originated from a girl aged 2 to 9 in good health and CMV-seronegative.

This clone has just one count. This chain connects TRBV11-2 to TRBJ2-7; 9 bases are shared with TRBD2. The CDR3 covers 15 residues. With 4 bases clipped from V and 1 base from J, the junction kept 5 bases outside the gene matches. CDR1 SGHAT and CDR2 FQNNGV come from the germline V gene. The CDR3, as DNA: TGTGCCAGCAGCTGGTTAGCGGGGGCATCCTACGAGCAGTACTTC. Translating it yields CASSWLAGASYEQYF.

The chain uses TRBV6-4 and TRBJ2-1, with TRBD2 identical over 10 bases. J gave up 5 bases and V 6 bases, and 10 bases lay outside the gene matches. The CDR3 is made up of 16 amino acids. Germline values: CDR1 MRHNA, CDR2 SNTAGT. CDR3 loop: CASSPVGLALHNEQFF. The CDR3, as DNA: TGTGCCAGCAGCCCCGTGGGACTAGCGCTCCACAATGAGCAGTTCTTC.

The CDR3 protein is CASRQVVLYGYTF. Here the CDR3 DNA reads TGTGCCAGCAGACAGGTAGTCCTCTATGGCTACACCTTC. The chain recombines TRBV7-2 with TRBJ1-2; TRBD1 is a possible D gene (5 bases). Looked up from germline, CDR1 is SGHTA and CDR2 is FQGNSA. The CDR3 is 13 amino acids. Trimming took 6 bases from V and 4 from J, leaving 12 bases between them.

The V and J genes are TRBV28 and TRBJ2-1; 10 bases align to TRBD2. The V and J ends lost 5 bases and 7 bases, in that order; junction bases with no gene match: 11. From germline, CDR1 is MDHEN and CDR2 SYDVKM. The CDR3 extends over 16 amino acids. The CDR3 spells CASSTAAGGLGNEQFF. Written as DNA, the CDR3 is TGTGCCAGCAGTACCGCAGCGGGAGGGCTCGGGAATGAGCAGTTCTTC.

This CDR3 is CASSSRGTGDYEQYF. The CDR3 DNA reads TGTGCCAGCAGTTCCCGCGGGACAGGGGACTACGAGCAGTACTTC. V gene TRBV27 combines with J gene TRBJ2-7; 10 bases map to TRBD1. The J segment lost 3 bases and the V segment lost 4 bases, leaving 6 bases of the junction unmatched. The CDR3 is made up of 15 amino acids. Germline values: CDR1 MNHEY, CDR2 SMNVEV (reference sequence).

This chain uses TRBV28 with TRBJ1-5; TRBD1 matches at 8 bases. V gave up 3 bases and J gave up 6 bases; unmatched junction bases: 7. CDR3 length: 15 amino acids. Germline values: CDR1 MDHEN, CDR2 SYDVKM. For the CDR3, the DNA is TGTGCCAGCAGTTTCCCCGGACAGGGTGGTCAGCCCCAGCATTTT. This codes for CASSFPGQGGQPQHF.

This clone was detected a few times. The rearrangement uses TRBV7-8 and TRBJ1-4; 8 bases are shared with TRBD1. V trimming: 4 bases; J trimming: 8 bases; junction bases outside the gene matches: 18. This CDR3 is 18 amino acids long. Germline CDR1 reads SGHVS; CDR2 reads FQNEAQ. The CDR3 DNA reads TGTGCCAGCAGCTCTAGAGTCGGCCGGACAGGGTCACGGGAAAAACTGTTTTTT. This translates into CASSSRVGRTGSREKLFF.

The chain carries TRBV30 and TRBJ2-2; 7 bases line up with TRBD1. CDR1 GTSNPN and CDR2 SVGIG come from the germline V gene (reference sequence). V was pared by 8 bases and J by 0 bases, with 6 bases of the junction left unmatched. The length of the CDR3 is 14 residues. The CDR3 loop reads CALKGQPNTGELFF. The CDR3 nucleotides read TGTGCCCTAAAGGGACAGCCGAACACCGGGGAGCTGTTTTTT.

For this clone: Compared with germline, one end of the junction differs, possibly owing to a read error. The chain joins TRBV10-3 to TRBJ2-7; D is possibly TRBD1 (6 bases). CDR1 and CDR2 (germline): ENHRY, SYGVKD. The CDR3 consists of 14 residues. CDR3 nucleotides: TGTGCCATCAGTCAGTCACGGGACATCTACGAGCAGTACTTC. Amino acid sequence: CAISQSRDIYEQYF.

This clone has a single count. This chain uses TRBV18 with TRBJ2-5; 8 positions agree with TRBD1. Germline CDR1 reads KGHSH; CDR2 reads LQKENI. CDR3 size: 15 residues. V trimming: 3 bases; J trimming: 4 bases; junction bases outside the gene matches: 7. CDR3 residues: CASSPTPGQGETQYF. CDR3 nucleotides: TGTGCCAGCTCACCCACCCCAGGACAGGGAGAGACCCAGTACTTC.

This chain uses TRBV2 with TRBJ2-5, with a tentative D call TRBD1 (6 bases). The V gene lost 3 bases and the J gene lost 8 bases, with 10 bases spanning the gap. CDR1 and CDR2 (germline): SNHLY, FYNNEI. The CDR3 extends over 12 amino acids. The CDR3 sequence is CASSEETGTQYF. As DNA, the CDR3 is TGTGCCAGCAGTGAGGAGACAGGTACCCAGTACTTC. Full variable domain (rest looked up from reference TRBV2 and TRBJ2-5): EPEVTQTPSHQVTQMGQEVILRCVPISNHLYFYWYRQILGQKVEFLVSFYNNEISEKSEIFDDQFSVERPDGSNFTLKIRSTKLEDSAMYFCASSEETGTQYFGPGTRLLVL.

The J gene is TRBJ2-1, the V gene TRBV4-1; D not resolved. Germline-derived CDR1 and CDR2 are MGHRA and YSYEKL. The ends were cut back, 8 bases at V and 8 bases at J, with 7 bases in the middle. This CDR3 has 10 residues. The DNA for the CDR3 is TGCGCCAGCGTTCTCGATGAGCAGTTCTTC. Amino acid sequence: CASVLDEQFF.

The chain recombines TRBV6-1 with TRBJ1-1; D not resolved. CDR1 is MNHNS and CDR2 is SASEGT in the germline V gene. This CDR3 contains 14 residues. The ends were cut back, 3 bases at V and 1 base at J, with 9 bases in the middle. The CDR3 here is CASSERSENTEAFF. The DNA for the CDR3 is TGTGCCAGCAGTGAGCGGAGTGAGAACACTGAAGCTTTCTTT.

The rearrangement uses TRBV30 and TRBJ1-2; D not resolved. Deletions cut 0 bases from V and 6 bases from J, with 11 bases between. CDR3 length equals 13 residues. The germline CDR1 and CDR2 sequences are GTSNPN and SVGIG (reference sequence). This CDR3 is CAWSVFPQNGYTF. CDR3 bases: TGTGCCTGGAGTGTTTTTCCACAGAATGGCTACACCTTC.

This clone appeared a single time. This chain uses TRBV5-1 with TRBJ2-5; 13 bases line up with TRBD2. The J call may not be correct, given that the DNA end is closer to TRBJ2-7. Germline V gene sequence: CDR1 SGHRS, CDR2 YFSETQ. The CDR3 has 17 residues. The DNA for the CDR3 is TGCGCCAGCAGCCGAAACAGACTAGCGGGAGGCGACTACGAGCAGTACTTC. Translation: CASSRNRLAGGDYEQYF.